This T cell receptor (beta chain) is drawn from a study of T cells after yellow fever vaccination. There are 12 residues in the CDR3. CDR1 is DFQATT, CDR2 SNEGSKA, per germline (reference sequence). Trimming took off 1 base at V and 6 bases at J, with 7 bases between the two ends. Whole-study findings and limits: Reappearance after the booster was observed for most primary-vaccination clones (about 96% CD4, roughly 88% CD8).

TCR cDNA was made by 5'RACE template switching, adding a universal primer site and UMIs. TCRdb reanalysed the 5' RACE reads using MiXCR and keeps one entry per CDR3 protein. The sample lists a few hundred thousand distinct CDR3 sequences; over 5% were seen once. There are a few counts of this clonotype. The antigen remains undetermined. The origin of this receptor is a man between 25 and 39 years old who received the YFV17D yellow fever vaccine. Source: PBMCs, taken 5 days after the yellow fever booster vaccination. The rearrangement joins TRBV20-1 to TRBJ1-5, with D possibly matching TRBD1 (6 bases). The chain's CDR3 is CSARGGGQPQHF. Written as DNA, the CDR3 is TGCAGTGCTAGAGGAGGGGGTCAGCCCCAGCATTTT.